Each of the 20 T cell receptor beta chains below was sequenced from the same sample in a study of CD8 T cells in Susac syndrome. The RNA, about 0.45 to 1 ug, was put through reverse transcription using random hexamers. TCRdb reanalysed the immunoSEQ multiplex PCR reads using MiXCR and keeps one entry per CDR3 protein. The repertoire includes about 120,000 distinct CDR3 sequences, 85% to 95% of them detected once, and about 0.3% sits in the top ten. The sequenced sample consisted of CD8+ T cells from PBMCs. Receptors originate from a human donor with Susac syndrome.

The CDR3 loop reads CSASTSGGRGYEQYF. DNA for the CDR3: TGCAGTGCCTCGACTAGCGGGGGCCGGGGGTACGAGCAGTACTTC. The rearrangement joins TRBV20-1 to TRBJ2-7; the match to TRBD2 covers 12 bases. Germline V gene data show CDR1 as DFQATT and CDR2 as SNEGSKA (reference sequence). Trimming cost V 6 bases and J 4 bases; bases outside gene matches: 10. This CDR3 has 15 residues.

This clonotype turned up a few times. The rearrangement links TRBV12-3 or TRBV12-4 to TRBJ1-2; D unclear. V was trimmed by 3 bases and J by 5 bases, leaving 7 bases between them. CDR3 size: 12 residues. CDR3 bases: TGTGCCAGCAGTTTTGGGAGTTATGGCTACACCTTC. Its translation: CASSFGSYGYTF.

V usage is TRBV4-2 and J usage is TRBJ2-1, with TRBD2 identical over 9 bases. V shed 6 bases and J 7 bases; nucleotides not matched to a gene: 7. CDR3 size: 14 residues. CDR1 is LGHNA, CDR2 YNFKEQ, per germline. In DNA, the CDR3 is TGTGCCAGCAGTCAACCGGCGGGGGGGAATGAGCAGTTCTTC. As protein: CASSQPAGGNEQFF.

This clonotype showed up just once. The V gene is TRBV11-2, the J gene TRBJ1-2, with 7 bases matching TRBD1. The length of the CDR3 is 15 residues. The ends lost 5 bases at V and 3 bases at J; junction bases unmatched: 9. Looked up from germline, CDR1 is SGHAT and CDR2 is FQNNGV. The chain's CDR3 is CASSPDEGAYYGYTF. For the CDR3, the DNA is TGTGCCAGCAGCCCTGATGAGGGGGCCTACTATGGCTACACCTTC.

This sequence joins TRBV13 and TRBJ2-7; TRBD1 aligns across 7 bases. V lost 5 bases to trimming and J lost 4 bases; unmatched junction nucleotides: 8. Germline V gene lookup returns CDR1 PRHDT and CDR2 FYEKMQ (reference sequence). The CDR3 covers 14 residues. The CDR3 reads CASSTQGQTYEQYF. CDR3 nucleotide sequence: TGTGCCAGCAGCACACAGGGACAGACTTACGAGCAGTACTTC.

This chain joins TRBV13 and TRBJ2-1, with 12 nucleotides matching TRBD2. CDR1 and CDR2 (germline): PRHDT, FYEKMQ (reference sequence). This CDR3 comprises 16 residues. J gave up 7 bases and V 5 bases, and 9 bases lay outside the gene matches. The CDR3 protein is CASSQASGGAWNEQFF. The CDR3 coding sequence is TGTGCCAGCAGCCAGGCTAGCGGGGGGGCGTGGAATGAGCAGTTCTTC.

This clonotype was seen a single time. The V call is TRBV20-1, the J call TRBJ1-5, with 7 bases aligning to TRBD1. V lost 5 bases and J lost 2; bases outside the gene matches: 6. There are 14 residues in the CDR3. The germline CDR1 and CDR2 sequences are DFQATT and SNEGSKA (reference sequence). The CDR3 region is CSAGTEGGNQPQHF. In DNA, the CDR3 is TGCAGTGCTGGGACAGAGGGGGGCAATCAGCCCCAGCATTTT.

V is TRBV6-6 and J is TRBJ2-1; tentative D call: TRBD2 (6 bases). CDR3 length equals 11 residues. The V and J ends lost 6 bases and 8 bases respectively, with 8 bases between them. Germline loops: CDR1 MNHNY, CDR2 SVGAGI (reference sequence). The CDR3 DNA sequence: TGTGCCAGCAGGGGGACTTATGAGCAGTTCTTC. This translates into CASRGTYEQFF.

The chain couples TRBV12-5 to TRBJ1-3; D possibly corresponds to TRBD1 (6 bases). Looked up from germline, CDR1 is LGHNT and CDR2 is FRNRAP. Trimming took off 4 bases at V and 3 bases at J, with 7 bases between the two ends. The length of the CDR3 is 13 residues. The chain's CDR3 is CASGWDNGNTIYF. As DNA, the CDR3 is TGTGCTAGTGGTTGGGACAATGGAAACACCATATATTTT.

V and J are TRBV27 and TRBJ2-1, with D possibly matching TRBD1 (5 bases). This CDR3 region has 13 residues. From germline, CDR1 is MNHEY and CDR2 SMNVEV (reference sequence). Trimming left V 6 bases short and J 4 bases short, with 10 bases between. The CDR3 region has the DNA TGTGCCAGCAGCAATACAGGATACAATGAGCAGTTCTTC. Translating gives CASSNTGYNEQFF.

The chain is built from TRBV19 and TRBJ2-1, with 7 positions matching TRBD2. The germline V gene has CDR1 LNHDA and CDR2 SQIVND (reference sequence). J lost 9 bases, V lost 4 bases, and 6 bases had no gene match. The CDR3 sequence is 13 residues long. The CDR3 DNA reads TGTGCCAGTAGTACCCCGGGGGGAGGTGAGCAGTTCTTC. Translated: CASSTPGGGEQFF.

This chain connects TRBV20-1 to TRBJ2-5; 7 bases map to TRBD1. CDR1 and CDR2 from the germline V gene are DFQATT and SNEGSKA (reference sequence). V shed 6 bases, J shed 2 bases, and the junction held 6 bases outside the gene matches. This CDR3 contains 13 residues. CDR3 region: CSANWDRQETQYF. The CDR3 DNA reads as TGCAGTGCAAATTGGGACAGACAAGAGACCCAGTACTTC.

This chain links TRBV6-5 with TRBJ1-6; TRBD1 is a possible D gene (5 bases). Trimming stripped 6 bases from V and 5 bases from J, with 14 bases between. Germline V lookup: CDR1 MNHEY, CDR2 SVGAGI. The CDR3 is 15 residues long. The CDR3 nucleotides are TGTGCCAGCAGAGACCGGGACGCACATAATTCACCCCTCCACTTT. It codes for CASRDRDAHNSPLHF.

Here the CDR3 DNA reads TGTGCCAGCAGCTCGAGGGGGGGCAGAATGGATGGCTACACCTTC. Its translation is CASSSRGGRMDGYTF. The chain couples TRBV7-2 to TRBJ1-2, with TRBD1 as a possible D gene (6 bases). The germline CDR1 and CDR2 sequences are SGHTA and FQGNSA. The CDR3 loop spans 15 amino acids. V was pared by 4 bases and J by 6 bases, with 18 bases between.

The chain uses TRBV10-2 and TRBJ2-3; 14 bases are shared with TRBD2. CDR3 length equals 15 residues. CDR1 and CDR2 from the germline V gene are WSHSY and SAAADI. The ends lost 6 bases at V and 3 bases at J; junction bases unmatched: 2. CDR3 DNA: TGCGCCAGCAGAAGACTAGCGGGGGGGACAGATACGCAGTATTTT. Encoded protein: CASRRLAGGTDTQYF.

The chain uses TRBV2 and TRBJ2-7; D not certain. The CDR3 length is 14 residues. V was clipped by 0 bases and J by 5 bases, with 11 bases between them. Germline V gives CDR1 SNHLY, CDR2 FYNNEI. This CDR3 is CASSEALVNDEQYF. The CDR3 coding sequence is TGTGCCAGCAGTGAAGCGCTGGTAAACGACGAGCAGTACTTC.

The rearrangement links TRBV19 to TRBJ2-1; D is ambiguous. Trimming stripped 6 bases from V and 0 bases from J, with 12 bases between. Germline CDR1 is LNHDA and CDR2 is SQIVND (reference sequence). This CDR3 is 15 amino acids long. CDR3 residues: CASRDQSGSYNEQFF. CDR3 DNA: TGTGCCAGTAGAGATCAATCCGGCTCCTACAATGAGCAGTTCTTC.

This rearrangement joins TRBV11-2 to TRBJ1-3; D unresolved. Germline lookup yields CDR1 SGHAT and CDR2 FQNNGV. CDR3 length: 14 amino acids. Trimming stripped 0 bases from V and 0 bases from J, with 3 bases between. The CDR3 DNA follows: TGTGCCAGCAGCTTAGACTACTCTGGAAACACCATATATTTT. Its translation: CASSLDYSGNTIYF.

The V gene is TRBV9, the J gene TRBJ1-1; a weak D match, TRBD1 (5 bases). Trimming cost V 3 bases and J 0 bases, with 9 bases left between them. CDR3 length equals 14 residues. Per germline, CDR1 SGDLS and CDR2 YYNGEE. CDR3 sequence reads: CASSGGTVNTEAFF. For the CDR3, the DNA is TGTGCCAGCAGCGGCGGGACGGTGAACACTGAAGCTTTCTTT.

The chain recombines TRBV7-9 with TRBJ2-1; 14 nucleotides agree with TRBD2. Germline CDR1 and CDR2: SEHNR and FQNEAQ (reference sequence). V dropped 4 bases and J dropped 7; count of bases not matched to a gene: 9. The CDR3 is 17 residues long. The CDR3 DNA is TGTGCCAGCAGCTCCAGCCCGACTAGCGGGGGGGGAAATGAGCAGTTCTTC. It translates to CASSSSPTSGGGNEQFF.